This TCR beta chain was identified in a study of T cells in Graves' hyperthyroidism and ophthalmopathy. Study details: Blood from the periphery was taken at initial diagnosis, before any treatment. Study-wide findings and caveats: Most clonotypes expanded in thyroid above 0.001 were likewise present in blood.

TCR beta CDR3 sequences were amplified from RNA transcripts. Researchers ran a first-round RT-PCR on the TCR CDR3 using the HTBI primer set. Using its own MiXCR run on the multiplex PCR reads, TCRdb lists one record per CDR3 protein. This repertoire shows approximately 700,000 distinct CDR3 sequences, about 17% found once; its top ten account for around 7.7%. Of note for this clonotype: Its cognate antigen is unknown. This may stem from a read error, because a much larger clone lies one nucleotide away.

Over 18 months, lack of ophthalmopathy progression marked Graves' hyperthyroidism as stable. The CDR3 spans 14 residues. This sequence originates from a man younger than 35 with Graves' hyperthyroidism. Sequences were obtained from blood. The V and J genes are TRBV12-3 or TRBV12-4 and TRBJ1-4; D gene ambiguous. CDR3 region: CASSLQPRNEKLLF. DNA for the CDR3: TGTGCCAGCAGTCTACAACCCCGTAATGAAAAACTGCTTTTT.